The source of this T cell receptor beta chain is a study of cytomegalovirus exposure and HLA in healthy donors. Overall study results and limits: The authors enumerated some 160 TCR beta chains as linked to cytomegalovirus.

Only one count was recorded for this clone. Its antigen is still unknown. A multiplex PCR was run with 60 Vbeta primers and 13 Jbeta primers. Here immunoSEQ multiplex PCR was the method, and the copy in TCRdb shows in-frame clones only, minus some. The sample shows 100,000 to 150,000 clones, 75% of them seen only once. Germline V gene sequence: CDR1 MNHEY, CDR2 SVGAGI. V lost 0 bases to trimming and J lost 8 bases; unmatched junction nucleotides: 6. The CDR3 covers 16 residues. The clonotype originates from a middle-aged woman in good health and CMV-seropositive. The chain uses TRBV6-5 and TRBJ1-4; TRBD1 aligns across 10 bases. Sequences were obtained from PBMCs. As DNA, the CDR3 is TGTGCCAGCAGTTACTCCCCGGGACAGGGGAGGGAAAAACTGTTTTTT. It translates to CASSYSPGQGREKLFF.